This T cell receptor (beta chain) was sequenced in a study of human T cells and chemical hapten exposure. Study observations and caveats: Patch test scores rose with PT1 expanded TCR counts, a positive correlation. TCRs exceeding 1 in 1000 frequency stayed unchanged with DPC sensitization.

The sample holds a few counts of this clonotype. Its antigen is as yet unknown. A single record per CDR3 protein comes from TCRdb applying MiXCR to the RACE reads. The table has approximately 260,000 distinct CDR3 sequences, 8.6% seen once. Time point noted: pre-sensitization, week 0. Treatment meaning: therapeutic diphenylcyclopropenone sensitization with weekly scalp DPC. The source was whole blood, collected in connection with sensitization to the hapten diphenylcyclopropenone (DPC). This TCR was recovered from a middle-aged woman with alopecia areata. Some clones in this sample may be carry-over from other donors' samples.

CDR3 in DNA: TGTGCCAGCAGCCAGGCCGGGACAGGGGTCGACGAGCAGTACTTC. Its translation: CASSQAGTGVDEQYF. The V call is TRBV4-2, the J call TRBJ2-7; 10 bases agree with TRBD1. The length of the CDR3 is 15 residues. The germline V gene encodes CDR1 LGHNA and CDR2 YNFKEQ. J gave up 5 bases and V 3 bases, and 7 bases lay outside the gene matches.